A selection of T cell receptor beta chains follows, all from one sample in a study of blood T cell repertoires in COVID-19. Only in-frame clones appear in the TCRdb table, and some are missing; sequencing was by immunoSEQ multiplex PCR. The table includes more than 300,000 clones, about 87% detected once. The sequenced sample was peripheral blood. These receptors were collected from a woman aged 25-40 years with COVID-19, enrolled during active disease. Each CDR3 is given with its conserved first and last residue. A D gene is named only where the DNA matches it firmly. Clone size is not always given. Where it is, it says once, few, many or a class for expanded clones.

NA NA TRBJ2-5 TRBV28 TGTGCCAGCAGTTTGATTGCCCCAGGCTCGGAGACCCAGTACTTC CASSLIAPGSETQYF
NA TRBD1 TRBJ2-7 TRBV6-6 TGTGCCAGCAGTTCGGGACAGGGATGGACCTACGAGCAGTACTTC CASSSGQGWTYEQYF
NA TRBD2 TRBJ2-3 TRBV13 TGTGCCAGCAGCCTCCGGGAGGGAGGCACAGATACGCAGTATTTT CASSLREGGTDTQYF
NA NA TRBJ2-3 TRBV24-1 TGTGCCACCAGTGATTTAAGAAGCAGCACAGATACGCAGTATTTT CATSDLRSSTDTQYF
NA TRBD1 TRBJ2-3 TRBV5-4 TGTGCCAGCAGCGGGACAGGGATGGTCCATGGTACGCAGTATTTT CASSGTGMVHGTQYF
NA TRBD1 TRBJ2-5 TRBV9 TGTGCCAGCAGCGTCTCCCATAGAGGGGGCGAAGAGACCCAGTACTTC CASSVSHRGGEETQYF
NA TRBD2 TRBJ2-7 TRBV7-2 TGTGCCGAGGGGACTAGCGGTACCTACGAGCAGTACTTC CAEGTSGTYEQYF
NA NA TRBJ2-1 TRBV24-1 TGTGCCACCAGTTCAGTGTGGGGCCTAGAGGATGAGCAGTTCTTC CATSSVWGLEDEQFF
NA NA TRBJ2-7 TRBV5-1 TGCGCCAGCAACTCCGGGGGCTCCTACGAGCAGTACTTC CASNSGGSYEQYF
once NA TRBJ2-1 TRBV13 TGTGCCAGCAGCTTACGGGGGGCGCGGTACAATGAGCAGTTCTTC CASSLRGARYNEQFF
NA TRBD1 TRBJ2-5 TRBV28 TGTGCCAGCAGTTTATTTGAGGCTCGGGACAGTATGCAGGAGACCCAGTACTTC CASSLFEARDSMQETQYF
NA NA TRBJ2-2 TRBV10-3 TGTGCCACAACGGGGACATCGAACACCGGGGAGCTGTTTTTT CATTGTSNTGELFF
NA NA TRBJ2-5 TRBV6-5 TGTGCCAGCAGTTACTCGGCTAGCGCCCAAGAGACCCAGTACTTC CASSYSASAQETQYF
NA NA TRBJ2-1 TRBV2 TGTGCCAGCAGTACCCTAACTTACAATGAGCAGTTCTTC CASSTLTYNEQFF
NA NA TRBJ1-1 TRBV24-1 TGTGCCACCAGTGGCGATCTAGGGGCTGAAGCTTTCTTT CATSGDLGAEAFF
NA NA TRBJ2-5 TRBV3-1/TRBV3-2 TGTGCCAGCAGCCAAGATCAAACTAGAGGGTTAACCCAGTACTTC CASSQDQTRGLTQYF
once NA TRBJ2-3 TRBV11-2 TGTGCCAGCAGCTACCGGTCCGGGGTGGGTTGGCCAGATACGCAGTATTTT CASSYRSGVGWPDTQYF
NA NA TRBJ2-1 TRBV11-2 TGTGCCAGCAGCTTAGCGAGATACAATGAGCAGTTCTTC CASSLARYNEQFF
NA TRBD1 TRBJ2-7 TRBV5-6 TGTGCCAGCAGGTGGGGAGCCCCCGGGACAGGGGGAAAGCAGTACTTC CASRWGAPGTGGKQYF
NA TRBD2 TRBJ2-5 TRBV19 TGTGCCAGTACTAATCGGGGACTAGCGGGTCCCCAAGAGACCCAGTACTTC CASTNRGLAGPQETQYF
NA NA TRBJ2-3 TRBV9 TGTGCCAGCAGCGCTGATTGGGGGCGGTCTAGCACAGATACGCAGTATTTT CASSADWGRSSTDTQYF
NA NA TRBJ1-1 TRBV6-5 TGTGCCAGCAGTTACTCTCCACCGGGGATGTCCACTGAAGCTTTCTTT CASSYSPPGMSTEAFF
NA NA TRBJ2-4 TRBV30 TGTGCCTGGAGTTTAGGGGTGGGGAAAAACATTCAGTACTTC CAWSLGVGKNIQYF
NA TRBD2 TRBJ2-1 TRBV9 TGTGCCAGCAGCGCCCAACTTCCGGGACTAGCGGGAGTGTATGAGCAGTTCTTC CASSAQLPGLAGVYEQFF
NA NA TRBJ2-1 TRBV5-1 TGCGCCAGCAGCCCCATACCAGAGACTTCCTACAATGAGCAGTTCTTC CASSPIPETSYNEQFF
NA NA TRBJ2-4 TRBV5-1 TGCGCCAGCAGTCCCTTAGCCAAAAACATTCAGTACTTC CASSPLAKNIQYF
once TRBD1 TRBJ1-2 TRBV30 TGTGCCTCCCCAACAGGGGGGGGCTACACCTTC CASPTGGGYTF
NA TRBD1 TRBJ1-1 TRBV24-1 TGTGCCACCAGTGACGAGGGGGCTCGAGCTTTCTTT CATSDEGARAFF
NA TRBD2 TRBJ2-3 TRBV7-9 TGTGCCAGCAGCTTGGGACTAGCGGGGAGCACAGATACGCAGTATTTT CASSLGLAGSTDTQYF
NA TRBD1 TRBJ1-2 TRBV7-9 TGTGCCAGCAGCGCGGGACAGGGGGCCCCCTTGGATGGCTACACCTTC CASSAGQGAPLDGYTF
NA TRBD1 TRBJ1-2 TRBV6-5 TGTGCCAGCAGTACTCGGACAGGATACTATGGCTACACCTTC CASSTRTGYYGYTF
NA NA TRBJ1-2 TRBV4-2 TGTGCCAGCAGCCAAGACGCGGGTTGGAATGGCTACACCTTC CASSQDAGWNGYTF
NA NA TRBJ2-1 TRBV12-3/TRBV12-4 TGTGCCAGCAGTTTAAGCAGGGTGGATGAGCAGTTCTTC CASSLSRVDEQFF
NA NA TRBJ2-1 TRBV28 TGTGCCAGCAGTTTCGGTTCAAATGAGCAGTTCTTC CASSFGSNEQFF
few TRBD1 TRBJ2-2 TRBV9 TGTGCCAGCAGCGTGACCCCGGGACAGGGTGGGACCGGGGAGCTGTTTTTT CASSVTPGQGGTGELFF
NA NA TRBJ2-1 TRBV7-9 TGTGCCAGCAGCTTACCCCCTGTACGGGAGCCGAGCTCCTACAATGAGCAGTTCTTC CASSLPPVREPSSYNEQFF
once TRBD2 TRBJ2-7 TRBV28 TGTGCCAGCAGTCCCTACCATCGCGGGAGTACCTACGAGCAGTACTTC CASSPYHRGSTYEQYF
NA NA TRBJ2-2 TRBV5-1 TGCGCCAGCAGCTTGGGCCTACAGACGAACACCGGGGAGCTGTTTTTT CASSLGLQTNTGELFF
NA TRBD2 TRBJ2-1 TRBV27 TGTGCCAGCAGTATAACCGGGACTAACTACAATGAGCAGTTCTTC CASSITGTNYNEQFF
NA NA TRBJ1-1 TRBV4-1 TGCGCCAGCAGCCAAAAAGGGCAGGGGCGATCAACTGAAGCTTTCTTT CASSQKGQGRSTEAFF
NA TRBD1 TRBJ2-1 TRBV10-2 TGCGCCAGCACCGCACAGGGGATGGTGTTCTTC CASTAQGMVFF
NA NA TRBJ1-5 TRBV30 TGTGCCTGGAGTTTCACGGGGGGCTATCAGCCCCAGCATTTT CAWSFTGGYQPQHF
NA TRBD1 TRBJ2-7 TRBV5-5 TGTGCCAGCAGCACCGGGACAGTAGATTACGAGCAGTACTTC CASSTGTVDYEQYF
NA NA TRBJ1-5 TRBV19 TGTGCCAGTAGCTCAGGGAAGGGGCAGCCCCAGCATTTT CASSSGKGQPQHF
NA TRBD1 TRBJ1-1 TRBV27 TGTGCCAGCAGTTGGTCAGGGGGCGAGACTGAAGCTTTCTTT CASSWSGGETEAFF
NA NA TRBJ1-1 TRBV3-1/TRBV3-2 TGTGCCAGCAGCCAACAGGGTTGGGTGGGCACTGAAGCTTTCTTT CASSQQGWVGTEAFF
NA NA TRBJ1-1 TRBV7-3 TGTGCCAGCAGCTTAGGGGCCGGAAACACTGAAGCTTTCTTT CASSLGAGNTEAFF
once TRBD2 TRBJ2-3 TRBV5-4 TGTGCCAGCAGCTTCCCCCTAGCGGGGGGGGTCACAGATACGCAGTATTTT CASSFPLAGGVTDTQYF
NA TRBD1 TRBJ2-3 TRBV2 TGTGCCAGCAACCGACCCAGGGGGCGAACAGATACGCAGTATTTT CASNRPRGRTDTQYF
NA NA TRBJ1-4 TRBV6-1 TGTGCCAGCAGTGAACGGAGGGCAACTAATGAAAAACTGTTTTTT CASSERRATNEKLFF
NA TRBD2 TRBJ2-2 TRBV30 TGTGCCTGGAGTGTACGCCGGGGGGACGGGGAGCTGTTTTTT CAWSVRRGDGELFF
NA NA TRBJ2-1 TRBV10-3 TGTGCCATCAACCCCAGGACTGAGGATGAGCAGTTCTTC CAINPRTEDEQFF